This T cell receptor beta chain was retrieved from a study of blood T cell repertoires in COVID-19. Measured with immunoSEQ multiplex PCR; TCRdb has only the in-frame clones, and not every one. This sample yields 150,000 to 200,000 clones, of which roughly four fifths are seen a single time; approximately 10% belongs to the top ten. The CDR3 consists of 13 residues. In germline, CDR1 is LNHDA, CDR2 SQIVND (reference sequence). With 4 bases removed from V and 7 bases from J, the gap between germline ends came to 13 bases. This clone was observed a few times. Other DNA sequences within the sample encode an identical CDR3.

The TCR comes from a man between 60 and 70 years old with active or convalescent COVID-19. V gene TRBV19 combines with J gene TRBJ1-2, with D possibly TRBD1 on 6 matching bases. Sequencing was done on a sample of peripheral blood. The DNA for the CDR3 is TGTGCCAGTAGTAAGACAGGAGGATCTGGCTACACCTTC. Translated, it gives CASSKTGGSGYTF.